The clone carrying this TCR beta chain was recorded at least ten times. This sample was taken from a study of spatial heterogeneity in lung cancer. In the study overall: The mean occurrence of each unique TCR and UMI combination in raw reads exceeded nine.

Per germline, CDR1 SGHRS and CDR2 YFSETQ. The CDR3 is 14 residues long. The V and J ends lost 1 base and 2 bases respectively, with 9 bases between them. This sample's time point: sample taken at primary tumor resection. Without sorting, whole RNA was sequenced from tumor, nontumor lung or frozen PBMC. TCR cDNA molecules each carried a unique molecular identifier. TCRdb recomputed calls from the 5' RACE reads with MiXCR, one row per CDR3 protein. The table lists some 45,000 distinct CDR3 sequences, roughly 12% of them singletons, with 42% in the top ten. This chain connects TRBV5-1 to TRBJ1-1; no firm D call. Specimen: PBMCs, collected at surgery. The origin of this receptor is a female donor with early-stage non-small cell lung cancer. In DNA, the CDR3 is TGCGCCAGCAGCTTGTCCGGGTCTAACACTGAAGCTTTCTTT. Protein: CASSLSGSNTEAFF.